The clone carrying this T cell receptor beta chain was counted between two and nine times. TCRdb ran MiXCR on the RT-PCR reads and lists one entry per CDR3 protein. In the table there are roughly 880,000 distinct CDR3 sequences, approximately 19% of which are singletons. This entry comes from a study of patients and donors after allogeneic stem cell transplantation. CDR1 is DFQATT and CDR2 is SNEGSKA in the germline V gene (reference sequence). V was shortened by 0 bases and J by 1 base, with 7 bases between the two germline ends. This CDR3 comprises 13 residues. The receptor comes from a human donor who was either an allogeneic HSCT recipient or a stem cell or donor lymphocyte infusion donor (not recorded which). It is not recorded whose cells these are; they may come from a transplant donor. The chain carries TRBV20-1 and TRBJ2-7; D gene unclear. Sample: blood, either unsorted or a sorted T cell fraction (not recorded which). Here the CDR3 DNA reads TGCAGTGCTAGAGATGGCAGGTCCTACGAGCAGTACTTC. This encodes CSARDGRSYEQYF.